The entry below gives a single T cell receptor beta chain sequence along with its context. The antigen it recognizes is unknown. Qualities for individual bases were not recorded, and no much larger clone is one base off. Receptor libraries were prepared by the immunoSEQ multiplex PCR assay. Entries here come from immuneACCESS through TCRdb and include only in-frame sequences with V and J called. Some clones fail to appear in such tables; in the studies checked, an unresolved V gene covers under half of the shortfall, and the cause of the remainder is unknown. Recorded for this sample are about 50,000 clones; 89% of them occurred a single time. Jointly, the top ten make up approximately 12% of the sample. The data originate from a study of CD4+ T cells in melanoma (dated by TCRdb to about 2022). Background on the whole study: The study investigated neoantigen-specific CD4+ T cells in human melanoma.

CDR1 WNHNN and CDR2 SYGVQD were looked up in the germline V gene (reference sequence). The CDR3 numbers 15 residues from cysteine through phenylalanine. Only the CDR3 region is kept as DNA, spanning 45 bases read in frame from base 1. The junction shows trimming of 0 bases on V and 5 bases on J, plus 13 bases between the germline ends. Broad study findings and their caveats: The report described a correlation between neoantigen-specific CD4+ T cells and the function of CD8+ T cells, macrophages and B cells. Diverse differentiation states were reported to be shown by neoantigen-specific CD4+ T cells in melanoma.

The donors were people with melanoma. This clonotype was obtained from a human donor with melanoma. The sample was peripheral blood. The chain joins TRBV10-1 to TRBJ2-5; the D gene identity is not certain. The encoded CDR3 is CASSESGFSPETQYF. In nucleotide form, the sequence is TGCGCCAGCAGTGAGTCCGGGTTTAGTCCGGAGACCCAGTACTTC.